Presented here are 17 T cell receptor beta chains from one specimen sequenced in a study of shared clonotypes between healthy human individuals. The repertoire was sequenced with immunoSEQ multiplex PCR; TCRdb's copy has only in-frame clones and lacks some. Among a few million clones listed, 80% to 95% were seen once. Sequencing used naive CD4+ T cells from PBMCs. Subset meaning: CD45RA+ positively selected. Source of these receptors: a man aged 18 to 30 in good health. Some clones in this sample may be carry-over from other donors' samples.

The CDR3 protein is CAGRGVTETQYF. The CDR3 DNA is TGTGCCGGCCGAGGGGTAACAGAGACCCAGTACTTC. V is TRBV2 and J is TRBJ2-5, with D perhaps matching TRBD1 or TRBD2 (5 bases each). CDR3 length: 12 amino acids. CDR1 SNHLY and CDR2 FYNNEI come from the germline V gene. Trimming stripped 11 bases from V and 4 bases from J, with 14 bases between.

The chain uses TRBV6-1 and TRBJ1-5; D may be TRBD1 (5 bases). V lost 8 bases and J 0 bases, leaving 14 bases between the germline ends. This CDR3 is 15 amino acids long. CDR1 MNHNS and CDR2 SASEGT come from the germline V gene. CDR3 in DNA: TGTGCCAGCCGCCCTCGACAGAATAGCAATCAGCCCCAGCATTTT. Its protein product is CASRPRQNSNQPQHF.

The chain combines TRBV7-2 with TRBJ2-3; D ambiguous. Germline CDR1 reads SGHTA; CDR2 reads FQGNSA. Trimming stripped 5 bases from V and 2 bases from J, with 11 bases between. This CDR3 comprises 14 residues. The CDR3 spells CASSPEVSTDTQYF. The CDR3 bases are TGTGCCAGCAGCCCCGAGGTTTCCACAGATACGCAGTATTTT. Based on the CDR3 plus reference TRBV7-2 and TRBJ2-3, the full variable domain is GAGVSQSPSNKVTEKGKDVELRCDPISGHTALYWYRQSLGQGLEFLIYFQGNSAPDKSGLPSDRFSAERTGGSVSTLTIQRTQQEDSAVYLCASSPEVSTDTQYFGPGTRLTVL.

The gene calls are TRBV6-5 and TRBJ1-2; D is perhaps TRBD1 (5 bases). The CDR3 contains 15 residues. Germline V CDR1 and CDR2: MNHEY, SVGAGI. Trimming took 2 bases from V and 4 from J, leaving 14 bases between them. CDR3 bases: TGTGCCAGCAGTTACGAGCCCGGGACCGGCTATGGCTACACCTTC. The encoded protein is CASSYEPGTGYGYTF.

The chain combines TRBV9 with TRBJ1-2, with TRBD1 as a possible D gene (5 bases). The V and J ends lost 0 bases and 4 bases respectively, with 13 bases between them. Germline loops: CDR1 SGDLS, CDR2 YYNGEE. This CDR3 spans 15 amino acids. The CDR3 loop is CASSVGPGRTYGYTF. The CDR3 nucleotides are TGTGCCAGCAGCGTAGGTCCAGGGCGTACCTATGGCTACACCTTC.

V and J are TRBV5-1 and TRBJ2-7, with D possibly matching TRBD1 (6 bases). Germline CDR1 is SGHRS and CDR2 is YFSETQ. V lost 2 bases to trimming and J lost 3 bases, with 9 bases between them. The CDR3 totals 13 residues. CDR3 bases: TGCGCCAGCAGCTTATCACAGGGCTACGAGCAGTACTTC. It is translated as CASSLSQGYEQYF.

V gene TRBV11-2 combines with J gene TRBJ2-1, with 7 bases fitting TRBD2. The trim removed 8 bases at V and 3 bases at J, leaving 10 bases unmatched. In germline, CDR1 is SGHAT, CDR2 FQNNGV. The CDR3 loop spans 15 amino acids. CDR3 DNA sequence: TGTGCCAGCTCGCGGGGTCTAGCGGACTACAATGAGCAGTTCTTC. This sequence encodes CASSRGLADYNEQFF.

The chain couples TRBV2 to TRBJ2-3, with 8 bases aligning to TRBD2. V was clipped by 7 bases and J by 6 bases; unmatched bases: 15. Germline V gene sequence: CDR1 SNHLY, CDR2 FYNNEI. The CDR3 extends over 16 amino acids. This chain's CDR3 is CASIRPGTSRADTQYF. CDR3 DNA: TGTGCCAGCATCCGACCTGGGACTAGTCGGGCCGATACGCAGTATTTT.

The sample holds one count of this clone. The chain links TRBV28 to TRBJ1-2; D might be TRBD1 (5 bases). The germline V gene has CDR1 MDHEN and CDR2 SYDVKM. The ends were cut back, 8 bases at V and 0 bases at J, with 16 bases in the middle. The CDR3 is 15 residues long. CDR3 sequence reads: CASVSRDGTNYGYTF. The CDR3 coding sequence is TGTGCCAGCGTCTCCCGGGACGGGACTAACTATGGCTACACCTTC.

CDR3: CASSRASGSINEQFF. As DNA, the CDR3 is TGTGCCAGCAGTCGGGCTAGCGGGAGTATCAATGAGCAGTTCTTC. V is TRBV27 and J is TRBJ2-1; 10 positions match TRBD2. The germline V gene encodes CDR1 MNHEY and CDR2 SMNVEV (reference sequence). This CDR3 has 15 amino acids. V lost 5 bases, J lost 6 bases, and 7 bases stayed unmatched.

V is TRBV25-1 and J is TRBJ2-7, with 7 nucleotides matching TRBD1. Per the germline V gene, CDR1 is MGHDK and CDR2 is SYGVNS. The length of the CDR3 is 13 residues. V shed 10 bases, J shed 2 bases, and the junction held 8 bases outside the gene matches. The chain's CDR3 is CATAGTATYEQYF. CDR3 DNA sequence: TGTGCCACCGCCGGGACAGCAACCTACGAGCAGTACTTC.

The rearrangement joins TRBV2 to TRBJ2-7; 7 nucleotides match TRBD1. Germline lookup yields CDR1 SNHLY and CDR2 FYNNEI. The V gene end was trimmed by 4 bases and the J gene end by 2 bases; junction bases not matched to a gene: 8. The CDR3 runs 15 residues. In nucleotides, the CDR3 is TGTGCCAGCAGTGTAACAGGGGCCTTAACCTACGAGCAGTACTTC. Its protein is CASSVTGALTYEQYF.

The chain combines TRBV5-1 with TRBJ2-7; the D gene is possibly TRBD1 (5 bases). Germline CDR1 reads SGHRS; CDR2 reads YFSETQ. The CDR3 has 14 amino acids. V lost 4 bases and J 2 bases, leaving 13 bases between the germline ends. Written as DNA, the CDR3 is TGCGCCAGCAGCCTAACGACAGTCCCCTACGAGCAGTACTTC. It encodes CASSLTTVPYEQYF.

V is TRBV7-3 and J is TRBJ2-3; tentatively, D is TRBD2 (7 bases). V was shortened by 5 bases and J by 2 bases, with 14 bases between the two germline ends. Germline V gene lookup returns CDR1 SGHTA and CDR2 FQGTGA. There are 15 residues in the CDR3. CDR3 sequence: CASSRGGGLTDTQYF. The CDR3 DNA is TGTGCCAGCAGCCGCGGCGGGGGCCTCACAGATACGCAGTATTTT.

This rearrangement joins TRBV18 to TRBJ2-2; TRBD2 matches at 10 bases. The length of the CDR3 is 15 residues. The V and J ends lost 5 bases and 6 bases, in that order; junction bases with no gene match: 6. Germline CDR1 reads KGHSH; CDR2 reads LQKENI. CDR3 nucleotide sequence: TGTGCCAGCTCATCAAGACTAGCGGGTGCCGGGGAGCTGTTTTTT. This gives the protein CASSSRLAGAGELFF.

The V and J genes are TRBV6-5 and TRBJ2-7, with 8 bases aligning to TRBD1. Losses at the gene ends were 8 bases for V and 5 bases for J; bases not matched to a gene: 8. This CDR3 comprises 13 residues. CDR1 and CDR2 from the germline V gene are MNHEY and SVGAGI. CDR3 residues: CASCSDREDEQYF. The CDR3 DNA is TGTGCCAGCTGCTCGGACAGGGAAGACGAGCAGTACTTC.

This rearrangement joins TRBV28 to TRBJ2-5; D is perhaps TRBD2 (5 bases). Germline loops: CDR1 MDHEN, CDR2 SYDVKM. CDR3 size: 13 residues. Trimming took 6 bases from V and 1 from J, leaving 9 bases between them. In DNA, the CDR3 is TGTGCCAGCAGGGAGCGGTTCCAAGAGACCCAGTACTTC. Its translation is CASRERFQETQYF.